This T cell receptor (beta chain) emerged from a study of blood T cell repertoires in COVID-19. Study information: PBMCs, B-cell-depleted T cells, or T cells provided the cDNA or gDNA that made up the material.

Repertoires were generated with immunoSEQ multiplex PCR, while TCRdb's copy carries only in-frame clones and drops some. The sample gives 20,000 to 25,000 clones, 70% to 90% of which show up once; around 6% is in the top ten. On this clone: Different DNA sequences within this sample yield the same CDR3.

After removal of 6 bases from V and 3 bases from J, the junction contained 4 bases not matched to a gene. Germline CDR1 reads KGHSH; CDR2 reads LQKENI. The CDR3 covers 13 residues. This chain uses TRBV18 with TRBJ1-2, with 7 bases matching TRBD1. This receptor was obtained from a woman older than 75 with active COVID-19. Sequenced input: peripheral blood. CDR3: CASSPTGDYGYTF. Written as DNA, the CDR3 is TGTGCCAGCTCTCCTACAGGGGACTATGGCTACACCTTC.